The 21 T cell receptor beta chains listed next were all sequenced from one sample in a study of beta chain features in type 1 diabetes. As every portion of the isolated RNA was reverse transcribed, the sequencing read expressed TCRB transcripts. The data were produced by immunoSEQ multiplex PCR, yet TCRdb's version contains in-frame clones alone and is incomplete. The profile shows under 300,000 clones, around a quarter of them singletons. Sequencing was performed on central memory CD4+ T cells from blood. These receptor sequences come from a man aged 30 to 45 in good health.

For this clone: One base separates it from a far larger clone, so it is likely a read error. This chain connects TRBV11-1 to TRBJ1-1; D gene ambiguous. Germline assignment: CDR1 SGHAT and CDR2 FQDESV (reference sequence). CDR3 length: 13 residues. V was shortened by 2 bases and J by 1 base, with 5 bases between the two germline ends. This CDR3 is CASSLQPNTEAFF. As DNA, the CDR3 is TGTGCCAGCAGCTTACAGCCGAACACTGAAGCTTTCTTT.

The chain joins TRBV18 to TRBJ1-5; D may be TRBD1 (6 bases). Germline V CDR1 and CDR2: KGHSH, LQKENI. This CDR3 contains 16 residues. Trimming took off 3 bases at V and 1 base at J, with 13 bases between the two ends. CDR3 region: CASSPQEGGSNQPQHF. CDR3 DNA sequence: TGTGCCAGCTCACCCCAGGAGGGGGGAAGCAATCAGCCCCAGCATTTT.

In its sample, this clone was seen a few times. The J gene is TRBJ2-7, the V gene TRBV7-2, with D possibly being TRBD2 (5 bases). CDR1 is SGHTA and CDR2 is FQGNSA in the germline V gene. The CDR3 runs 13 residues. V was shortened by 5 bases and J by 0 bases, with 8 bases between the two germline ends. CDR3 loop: CASSVDFSYEQYF. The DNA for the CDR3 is TGTGCCAGCAGCGTGGACTTCTCCTACGAGCAGTACTTC.

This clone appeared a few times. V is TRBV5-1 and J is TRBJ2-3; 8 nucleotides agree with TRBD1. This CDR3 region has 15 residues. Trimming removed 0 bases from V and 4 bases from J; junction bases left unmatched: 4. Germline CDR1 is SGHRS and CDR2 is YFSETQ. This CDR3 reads CASSLVGRGPDTQYF. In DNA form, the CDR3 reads TGCGCCAGCAGCTTGGTGGGCAGGGGGCCAGATACGCAGTATTTT.

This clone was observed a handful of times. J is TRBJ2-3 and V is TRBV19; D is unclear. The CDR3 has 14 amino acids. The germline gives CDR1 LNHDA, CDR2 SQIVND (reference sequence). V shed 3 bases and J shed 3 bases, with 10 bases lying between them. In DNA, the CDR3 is TGTGCCAGTAGTATGCAAACGGTAACAGATACGCAGTATTTT. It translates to CASSMQTVTDTQYF.

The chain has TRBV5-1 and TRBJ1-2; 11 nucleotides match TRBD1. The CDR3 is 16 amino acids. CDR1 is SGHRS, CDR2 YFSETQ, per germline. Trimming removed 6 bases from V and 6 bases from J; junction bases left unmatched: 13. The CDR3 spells CASTGTGGPSNDGYTF. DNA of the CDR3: TGCGCCAGCACAGGGACAGGGGGTCCCTCAAATGATGGCTACACCTTC.

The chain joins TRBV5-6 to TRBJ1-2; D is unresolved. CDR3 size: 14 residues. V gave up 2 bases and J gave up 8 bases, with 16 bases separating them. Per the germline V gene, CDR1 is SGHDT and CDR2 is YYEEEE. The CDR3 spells CASSLEQTRLGYTF. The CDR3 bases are TGTGCCAGCAGCTTAGAACAGACACGGCTCGGCTACACCTTC.

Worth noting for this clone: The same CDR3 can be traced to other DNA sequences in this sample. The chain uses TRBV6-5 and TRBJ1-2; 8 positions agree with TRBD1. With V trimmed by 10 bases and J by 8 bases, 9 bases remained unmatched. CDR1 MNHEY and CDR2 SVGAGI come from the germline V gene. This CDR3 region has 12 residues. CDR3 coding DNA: TGTGCCACGGGGACAGGCGTGCTAGGCTACACCTTC. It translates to CATGTGVLGYTF.

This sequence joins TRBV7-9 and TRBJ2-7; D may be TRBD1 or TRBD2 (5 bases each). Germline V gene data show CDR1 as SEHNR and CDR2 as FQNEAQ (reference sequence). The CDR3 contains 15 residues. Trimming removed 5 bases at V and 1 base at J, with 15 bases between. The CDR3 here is CASSAPGTASYEQYF. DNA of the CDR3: TGTGCCAGCAGCGCCCCCGGGACGGCTTCCTACGAGCAGTACTTC.

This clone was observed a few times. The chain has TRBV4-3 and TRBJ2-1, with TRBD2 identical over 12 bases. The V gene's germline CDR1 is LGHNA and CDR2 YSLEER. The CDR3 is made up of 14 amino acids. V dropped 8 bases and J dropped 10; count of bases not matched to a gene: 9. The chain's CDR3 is CASQRTSGNTEQFF. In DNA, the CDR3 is TGCGCCAGCCAACGGACTAGCGGGAACACCGAGCAGTTCTTC.

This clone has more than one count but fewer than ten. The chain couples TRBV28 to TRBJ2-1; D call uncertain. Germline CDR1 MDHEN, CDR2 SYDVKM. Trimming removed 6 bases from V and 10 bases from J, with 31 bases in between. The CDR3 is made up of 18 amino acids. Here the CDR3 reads CASRATPSSFNGSVEQFF. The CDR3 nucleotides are TGTGCCAGCAGGGCAACTCCCTCTAGTTTCAACGGATCCGTCGAGCAGTTCTTC.

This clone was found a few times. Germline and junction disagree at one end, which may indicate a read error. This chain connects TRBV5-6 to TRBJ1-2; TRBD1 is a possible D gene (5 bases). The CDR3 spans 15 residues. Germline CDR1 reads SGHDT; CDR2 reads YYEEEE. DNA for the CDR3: TGTGCCAGCAGGTTGGTTAGGGGAAGGAACTATGGCTACACCTTC. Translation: CASRLVRGRNYGYTF.

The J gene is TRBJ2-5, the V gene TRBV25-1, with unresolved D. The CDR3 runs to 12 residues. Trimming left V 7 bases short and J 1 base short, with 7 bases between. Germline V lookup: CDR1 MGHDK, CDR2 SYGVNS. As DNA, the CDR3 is TGTGCCAGCACCGATGTCCAAGAGACCCAGTACTTC. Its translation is CASTDVQETQYF.

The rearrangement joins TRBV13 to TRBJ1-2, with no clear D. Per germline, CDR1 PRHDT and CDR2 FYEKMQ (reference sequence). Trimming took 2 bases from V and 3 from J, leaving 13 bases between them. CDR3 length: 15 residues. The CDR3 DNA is TGTGCCAGCAGCTTAAACAGTGAGGGAGACTATGGCTACACCTTC. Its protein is CASSLNSEGDYGYTF. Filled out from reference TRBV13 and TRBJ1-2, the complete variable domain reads AAGVIQSPRHLIKEKRETATLKCYPIPRHDTVYWYQQGPGQDPQFLISFYEKMQSDKGSIPDRFSAQQFSDYHSELNMSSLELGDSALYFCASSLNSEGDYGYTFGSGTRLTVV.

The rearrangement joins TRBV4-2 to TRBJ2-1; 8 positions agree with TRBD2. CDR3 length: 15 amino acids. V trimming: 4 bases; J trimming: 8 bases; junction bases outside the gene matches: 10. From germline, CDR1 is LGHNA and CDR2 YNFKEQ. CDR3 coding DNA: TGTGCCAGCAGCCCACGGGGCGGGGGGCAGCATGAGCAGTTCTTC. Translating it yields CASSPRGGGQHEQFF.

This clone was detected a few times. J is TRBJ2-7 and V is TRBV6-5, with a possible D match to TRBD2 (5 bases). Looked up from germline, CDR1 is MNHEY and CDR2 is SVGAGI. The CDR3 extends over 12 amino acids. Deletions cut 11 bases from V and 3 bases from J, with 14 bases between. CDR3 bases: TGTGCCGCCGGGGAGAGTGGCTACGAGCAGTACTTC. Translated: CAAGESGYEQYF.

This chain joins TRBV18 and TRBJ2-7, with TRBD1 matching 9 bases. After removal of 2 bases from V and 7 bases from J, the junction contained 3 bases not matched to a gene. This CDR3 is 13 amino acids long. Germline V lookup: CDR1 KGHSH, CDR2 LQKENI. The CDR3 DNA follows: TGTGCCAGCTCACCAGGGACAGGGTGGGAGCAGTACTTC. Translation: CASSPGTGWEQYF. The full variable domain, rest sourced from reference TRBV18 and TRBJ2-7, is NAGVMQNPRHLVRRRGQEARLRCSPMKGHSHVYWYRQLPEEGLKFMVYLQKENIIDESGMPKERFSAEFPKEGPSILRIQQVVRGDSAAYFCASSPGTGWEQYFGPGTRLTVT.

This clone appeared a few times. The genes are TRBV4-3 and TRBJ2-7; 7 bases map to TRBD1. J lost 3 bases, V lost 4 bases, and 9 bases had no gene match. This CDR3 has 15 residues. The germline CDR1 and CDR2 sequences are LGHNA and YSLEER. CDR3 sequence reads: CASSRGTGDVYEQYF. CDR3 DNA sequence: TGCGCCAGCAGCCGGGGAACAGGGGATGTCTACGAGCAGTACTTC.

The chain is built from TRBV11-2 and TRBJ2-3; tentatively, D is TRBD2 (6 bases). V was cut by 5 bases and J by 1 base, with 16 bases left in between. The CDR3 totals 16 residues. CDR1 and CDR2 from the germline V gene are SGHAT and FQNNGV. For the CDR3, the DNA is TGTGCCAGCAGCAAGGAGGGGTTAGCGGGCACAGATACGCAGTATTTT. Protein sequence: CASSKEGLAGTDTQYF.

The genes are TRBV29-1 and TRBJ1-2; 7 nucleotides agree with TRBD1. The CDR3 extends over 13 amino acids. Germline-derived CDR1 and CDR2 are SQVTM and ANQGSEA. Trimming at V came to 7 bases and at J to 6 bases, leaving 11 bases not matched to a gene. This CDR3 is CSAVHSTGNGYTF. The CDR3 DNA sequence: TGCAGCGCTGTCCACTCGACAGGGAATGGCTACACCTTC.

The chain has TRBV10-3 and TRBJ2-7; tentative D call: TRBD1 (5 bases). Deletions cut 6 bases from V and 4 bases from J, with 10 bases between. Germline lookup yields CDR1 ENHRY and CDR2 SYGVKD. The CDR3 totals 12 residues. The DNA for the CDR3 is TGTGCCATCAGCTCAGGGTATTACGAGCAGTACTTC. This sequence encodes CAISSGYYEQYF.